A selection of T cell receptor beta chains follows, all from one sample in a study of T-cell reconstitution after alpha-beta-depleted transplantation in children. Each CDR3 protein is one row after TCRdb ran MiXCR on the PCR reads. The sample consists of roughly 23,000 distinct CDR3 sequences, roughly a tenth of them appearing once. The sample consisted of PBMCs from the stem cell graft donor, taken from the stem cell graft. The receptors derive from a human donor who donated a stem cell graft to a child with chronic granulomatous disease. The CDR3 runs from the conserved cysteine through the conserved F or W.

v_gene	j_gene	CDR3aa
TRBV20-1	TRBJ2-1	CSAREGGKNEQFF
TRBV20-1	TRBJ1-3	CSAPDDREGGNTIYF
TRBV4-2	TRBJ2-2	CASSIRTGNTGELFF
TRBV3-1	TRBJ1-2	CASSQDTLNYGYTF
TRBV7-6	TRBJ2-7	CASSPGRGDSYEQYF
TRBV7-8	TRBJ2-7	CASSLGRTGNGYEQYF
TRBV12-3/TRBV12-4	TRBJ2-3	CASGGFARNTDTQYF
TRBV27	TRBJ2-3	CASRLVDTQYF
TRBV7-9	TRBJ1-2	CASSLGRGSGDGYTF
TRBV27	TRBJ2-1	CASSFPGVREQFF
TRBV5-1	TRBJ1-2	CASSLVGQASNYGYTF
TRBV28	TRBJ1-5	CASSFLGQGYNQPQHF
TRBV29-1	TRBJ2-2	CSAQGSGELFF
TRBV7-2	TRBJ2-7	CASSLGQGVYEQYF
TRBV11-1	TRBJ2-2	CASSLTPAVTGELFF
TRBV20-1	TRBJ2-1	CSASPSGMYNEQFF
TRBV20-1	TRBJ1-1	CSASKIGGTGGGDTEAFF
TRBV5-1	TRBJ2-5	CAIGSNPFPGQDQETQYF
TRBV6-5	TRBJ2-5	CASSYSGRKETQYF
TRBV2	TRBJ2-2	CASTERKTNTGELFF
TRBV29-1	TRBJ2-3	CSVTPGLGTDTQYF
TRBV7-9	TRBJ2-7	CASSSETSGRGRNEQYF